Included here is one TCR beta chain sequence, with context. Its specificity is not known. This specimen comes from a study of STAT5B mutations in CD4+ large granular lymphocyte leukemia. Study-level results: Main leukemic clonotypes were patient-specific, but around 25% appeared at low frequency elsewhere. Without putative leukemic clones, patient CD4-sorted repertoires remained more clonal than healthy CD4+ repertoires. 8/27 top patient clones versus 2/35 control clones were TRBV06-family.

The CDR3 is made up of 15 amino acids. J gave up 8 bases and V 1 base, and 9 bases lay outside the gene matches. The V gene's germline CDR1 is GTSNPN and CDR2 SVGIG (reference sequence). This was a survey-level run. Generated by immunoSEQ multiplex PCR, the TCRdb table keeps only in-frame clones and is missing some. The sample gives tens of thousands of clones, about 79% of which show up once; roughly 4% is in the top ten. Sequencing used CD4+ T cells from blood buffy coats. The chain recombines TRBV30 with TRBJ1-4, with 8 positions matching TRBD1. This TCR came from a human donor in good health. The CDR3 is CAWSALTGVREKLFF. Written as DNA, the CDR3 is TGTGCCTGGAGTGCCTTGACAGGGGTGAGGGAAAAACTGTTTTTT.